Each of the 28 T cell receptor beta chains below was sequenced from the same sample in a study of blood T cell repertoires in COVID-19. TCRdb's copy holds only in-frame clones and misses some; the assay was immunoSEQ multiplex PCR. The table has about 270,000 clones, 80% to 90% seen once. The specimen was PBMCs or T cells enriched from blood (not recorded which). These receptors all come from a young woman who had recovered from COVID-19.

The V gene is TRBV19, the J gene TRBJ2-1; 8 bases align to TRBD2. CDR1 and CDR2 from the germline V gene are LNHDA and SQIVND (reference sequence). The CDR3 contains 15 residues. V lost 3 bases, J lost 2 bases, and 3 bases stayed unmatched. The CDR3 spells CASSMSGGAYNEQFF. The CDR3 DNA reads TGTGCCAGTAGTATGAGCGGGGGCGCCTACAATGAGCAGTTCTTC.

This clone occurred a few times. V usage is TRBV7-8 and J usage is TRBJ1-5; perhaps TRBD1 as D (6 bases). The CDR3 spans 16 residues. The germline V gene has CDR1 SGHVS and CDR2 FQNEAQ. The ends were cut back, 5 bases at V and 4 bases at J, with 18 bases in the middle. CDR3 nucleotide sequence: TGTGCCAGCAGCCGCGCGGGGGTGGGGGCGAATCAGCCCCAGCATTTT. Its protein product is CASSRAGVGANQPQHF.

The table lists this clone with a count of one. V and J are TRBV6-5 and TRBJ1-2; 7 positions agree with TRBD1. V trimming: 6 bases; J trimming: 4 bases; junction bases outside the gene matches: 8. The CDR3 extends over 14 amino acids. The germline CDR1 and CDR2 sequences are MNHEY and SVGAGI. In nucleotides, the CDR3 is TGTGCCAGCAGACCGGGACAGCTACCCTATGGCTACACCTTC. Its translation is CASRPGQLPYGYTF.

This clone was detected only once. The CDR3 spells CASSLSRGGGHYEQYF. CDR3 DNA: TGCGCCAGCAGCTTATCTAGGGGCGGGGGGCACTACGAGCAGTACTTC. The V and J genes are TRBV5-1 and TRBJ2-7; TRBD2 aligns across 8 bases. CDR3 length equals 16 residues. Germline CDR1 is SGHRS and CDR2 is YFSETQ. J was trimmed by 3 bases and V by 2 bases; bases with no gene match: 10.

This clone appeared a single time. The chain links TRBV7-8 to TRBJ2-7, with 8 positions matching TRBD1. CDR3 length: 14 amino acids. Germline assignment: CDR1 SGHVS and CDR2 FQNEAQ. The J segment lost 3 bases and the V segment lost 0 bases, leaving 1 base of the junction unmatched. The CDR3 protein is CASSLAGQGYEQYF. CDR3 in DNA: TGTGCCAGCAGCTTAGCCGGACAGGGCTACGAGCAGTACTTC.

The table lists this clone with a few counts. The V gene is TRBV5-8, the J gene TRBJ2-5; 12 nucleotides agree with TRBD2. Germline CDR1 and CDR2: SGHTS and YDEGEE. The CDR3 extends over 16 amino acids. V shed 6 bases and J 3 bases; nucleotides not matched to a gene: 9. CDR3 amino acids: CASIPGLAGFEETQYF. CDR3 in DNA: TGTGCCAGCATACCCGGACTAGCGGGGTTCGAAGAGACCCAGTACTTC.

This rearrangement joins TRBV28 to TRBJ2-2; TRBD1 matches at 8 bases. The CDR3 is 15 residues long. The germline CDR1 and CDR2 sequences are MDHEN and SYDVKM. V dropped 7 bases and J dropped 1; count of bases not matched to a gene: 5. The CDR3: CASTPGTGNTGELFF. CDR3 coding DNA: TGTGCCAGCACCCCCGGGACAGGGAACACCGGGGAGCTGTTTTTT. Combining the CDR3 with reference TRBV28 and TRBJ2-2 gives the whole variable domain DVKVTQSSRYLVKRTGEKVFLECVQDMDHENMFWYRQDPGLGLRLIYFSYDVKMKEKGDIPEGYSVSREKKERFSLILESASTNQTSMYLCASTPGTGNTGELFFGEGSRLTVL.

The chain links TRBV27 to TRBJ2-7; D gene unclear. Trimming took 1 base from V and 0 from J, leaving 7 bases between them. Germline V gene data show CDR1 as MNHEY and CDR2 as SMNVEV (reference sequence). This CDR3 comprises 14 residues. The CDR3 coding sequence is TGTGCCAGCAGTTTATATGGCGGCTCCTACGAGCAGTACTTC. Translated: CASSLYGGSYEQYF.

About this clone itself: The junction departs from germline at one end; a sequencing error may be responsible. The chain links TRBV7-7 to TRBJ1-5; D is perhaps TRBD1 (5 bases). The CDR3 is 13 residues long. Germline V gene sequence: CDR1 SSHAT, CDR2 FNYEAQ (reference sequence). CDR3 sequence: CASSFQGSQPQHF. The CDR3, as DNA: TGTGCTAGCAGCTTTCAGGGATCCCAGCCCCAGCATTTT.

This chain links TRBV29-1 with TRBJ1-1; 10 positions match TRBD1. The CDR3 consists of 15 residues. The V gene's germline CDR1 is SQVTM and CDR2 ANQGSEA. V was clipped by 4 bases and J by 3 bases; unmatched bases: 8. CDR3 region: CSVVRQGAGDTEAFF. CDR3 in DNA: TGCAGCGTTGTCCGACAGGGGGCGGGGGACACTGAAGCTTTCTTT.

CDR3 DNA sequence: TGTGCCAGCAGCTACGGGATTTCGCCCGACTCTAATGAAAAACTGTTTTTT. This gives the protein CASSYGISPDSNEKLFF. J is TRBJ1-4 and V is TRBV2; D remains unclear. The germline CDR1 and CDR2 sequences are SNHLY and FYNNEI. The CDR3 spans 17 residues. V lost 6 bases, J lost 3 bases, and 20 bases lay in between.

The rearrangement links TRBV5-6 to TRBJ1-1; possibly TRBD1 for D (5 bases). Germline CDR1 reads SGHDT; CDR2 reads YYEEEE. The CDR3 sequence is 13 residues long. Trimming took 4 bases from V and 10 from J, leaving 17 bases between them. The CDR3 spells CASSHTWGDGAFF. CDR3 coding DNA: TGTGCCAGCAGCCACACTTGGGGGGATGGAGCTTTCTTT.

This chain joins TRBV10-3 and TRBJ1-6, with 8 positions matching TRBD1. Germline V gene sequence: CDR1 ENHRY, CDR2 SYGVKD. V lost 3 bases and J lost 10; bases outside the gene matches: 5. This CDR3 is built from 14 residues. This chain's CDR3 is CAISDLDRESPLHF. DNA of the CDR3: TGTGCCATCAGTGATCTGGACAGGGAGTCACCCCTCCACTTT.

The rearrangement links TRBV5-6 to TRBJ2-2, with D possibly matching TRBD2 (6 bases). CDR3 length: 15 amino acids. The germline V gene has CDR1 SGHDT and CDR2 YYEEEE. The V end lost 1 base, the J end lost 5 bases, and 12 bases lay between the germline ends. CDR3 residues: CASSLSLASTGELFF. CDR3 bases: TGTGCCAGCAGCTTGAGCCTAGCGAGTACCGGGGAGCTGTTTTTT.

The V gene is TRBV7-8, the J gene TRBJ2-7; TRBD2 matches 9 bases. V lost 3 bases, J lost 4 bases, and 13 bases stayed unmatched. Germline loops: CDR1 SGHVS, CDR2 FQNEAQ. This CDR3 has 17 amino acids. CDR3 nucleotide sequence: TGTGCCAGCAGCTTCCCAAGTTCGGTAGCGGGGGCTTACGAGCAGTACTTC. Amino acid sequence: CASSFPSSVAGAYEQYF.

This clone was observed a single time. The chain couples TRBV7-3 to TRBJ1-1; D gene ambiguous. Germline V gene sequence: CDR1 SGHTA, CDR2 FQGTGA. The V end was cut by 2 bases, the J end by 0 bases, with 10 bases between. The CDR3 is 15 amino acids. The CDR3: CASSLGFGLNTEAFF. The CDR3 nucleotides read TGTGCCAGCAGCTTAGGGTTCGGGTTGAACACTGAAGCTTTCTTT.

This clone came up once. The CDR3 DNA reads as TGTGCCAGCAGCCCAGTTAGCAATCAGCCCCAGCATTTT. Protein sequence: CASSPVSNQPQHF. The chain combines TRBV21-1 with TRBJ1-5; TRBD1, the D gene given by the table, was not confirmed from the DNA. TRBV21-1 constitutes a pseudogene. The CDR3 is 13 residues long.

This clone appeared a single time. The chain is built from TRBV5-1 and TRBJ2-1, with TRBD2 as a possible D gene (7 bases). V was cut by 1 base and J by 1 base, with 15 bases left in between. The germline V gene has CDR1 SGHRS and CDR2 YFSETQ. This CDR3 has 17 amino acids. The CDR3 nucleotides are TGCGCCAGCAGCTTGCTCTCGCGGGGGCTTTCCTACAATGAGCAGTTCTTC. As protein: CASSLLSRGLSYNEQFF.

This chain uses TRBV5-1 with TRBJ2-1; TRBD2 agrees at 13 bases. Trimming at V came to 1 base and at J to 8 bases, leaving 15 bases not matched to a gene. Germline CDR1 reads SGHRS; CDR2 reads YFSETQ. This CDR3 region has 19 residues. The DNA of the CDR3 is TGCGCCAGCAGCTTGAAAGGCCCCGGACTAGCGGGGGCGGTCCATGAGCAGTTCTTC. It translates to CASSLKGPGLAGAVHEQFF.

This chain uses TRBV5-1 with TRBJ2-6; 8 bases agree with TRBD1. The J segment lost 0 bases and the V segment lost 0 bases, leaving 5 bases of the junction unmatched. Looked up from germline, CDR1 is SGHRS and CDR2 is YFSETQ. CDR3 size: 18 residues. CDR3 region: CASSLDRGTSSGANVLTF. The CDR3 nucleotides read TGCGCCAGCAGCTTGGACAGGGGGACGAGCTCTGGGGCCAACGTCCTGACTTTC.

The chain recombines TRBV10-2 with TRBJ2-1; TRBD2 aligns across 8 bases. Germline V lookup: CDR1 WSHSY, CDR2 SAAADI. This CDR3 comprises 15 residues. V lost 5 bases to trimming and J lost 0 bases; unmatched junction nucleotides: 3. The CDR3: CASSPGGGSYNEQFF. The DNA of the CDR3 is TGCGCCAGCAGTCCCGGGGGGGGCTCCTACAATGAGCAGTTCTTC.

The gene calls are TRBV18 and TRBJ2-2; no clear D. V was cut by 1 base and J by 4 bases, with 4 bases left in between. This CDR3 has 13 residues. Germline V lookup: CDR1 KGHSH, CDR2 LQKENI. The CDR3 coding sequence is TGTGCCAGCTCACCACTCTCCACCGGGGAGCTGTTTTTT. It codes for CASSPLSTGELFF.

V usage is TRBV28 and J usage is TRBJ1-5; 8 positions match TRBD1. The V gene's germline CDR1 is MDHEN and CDR2 SYDVKM. Trimming removed 3 bases from V and 3 bases from J; junction bases left unmatched: 7. The CDR3 is 16 amino acids. The CDR3 nucleotides are TGTGCCAGCAGTTTGCAGGGGGCGGGGGTCAATCAGCCCCAGCATTTT. It specifies CASSLQGAGVNQPQHF.

The V call is TRBV18, the J call TRBJ1-2, with 7 nucleotides matching TRBD1. The germline V gene has CDR1 KGHSH and CDR2 LQKENI. The V gene end was trimmed by 6 bases and the J gene end by 2 bases; junction bases not matched to a gene: 12. CDR3 size: 16 residues. CDR3 nucleotides: TGTGCCAGCTCCCCTTCAACAGGGGCGTACAACTATGGCTACACCTTC. It is translated as CASSPSTGAYNYGYTF.

This sequence joins TRBV2 and TRBJ2-2; D is perhaps TRBD1 (5 bases). The V and J ends lost 6 bases and 4 bases respectively, with 15 bases between them. Germline values: CDR1 SNHLY, CDR2 FYNNEI. There are 15 residues in the CDR3. The CDR3 sequence is CASRLQVLGTGELFF. The CDR3 DNA reads TGTGCCAGCAGGTTACAGGTCCTGGGCACCGGGGAGCTGTTTTTT. The variable domain in full, with the rest retrieved from reference TRBV2 and TRBJ2-2, is EPEVTQTPSHQVTQMGQEVILRCVPISNHLYFYWYRQILGQKVEFLVSFYNNEISEKSEIFDDQFSVERPDGSNFTLKIRSTKLEDSAMYFCASRLQVLGTGELFFGEGSRLTVL.

The CDR3 is CASSFRTSGPNVLTF. The CDR3 nucleotides are TGTGCCAGCAGCTTCCGGACTAGCGGTCCCAACGTCCTGACTTTC. The V gene is TRBV5-4, the J gene TRBJ2-6; 10 bases line up with TRBD2. This CDR3 contains 15 residues. The germline gives CDR1 SGHNT, CDR2 YYREEE (reference sequence). The junction had 4 bases not matched to a gene; V was cut back by 2 bases and J by 8 bases. The variable domain in full, completed from reference TRBV5-4 and TRBJ2-6, reads ETGVTQSPTHLIKTRGQQVTLRCSSQSGHNTVSWYQQALGQGPQFIFQYYREEENGRGNFPPRFSGLQFPNYSSELNVNALELDDSALYLCASSFRTSGPNVLTFGAGSRLTVL.

This sequence joins TRBV10-2 and TRBJ2-1; TRBD2 is a possible D gene (7 bases). Germline loops: CDR1 WSHSY, CDR2 SAAADI. This CDR3 has 14 residues. Trimming cost V 2 bases and J 9 bases, with 14 bases left between them. The CDR3 DNA reads TGCGCCAGCAGTGAGCGGGGGGCCTGGGTTGAGCAGTTCTTC. Translation gives CASSERGAWVEQFF.

This chain connects TRBV7-3 to TRBJ1-2; TRBD1 might be the D (5 bases). CDR1 is SGHTA and CDR2 is FQGTGA in the germline V gene. With 1 base removed from V and 6 bases from J, the gap between germline ends came to 12 bases. The CDR3 totals 14 residues. The CDR3 loop is CASSLSGAGNGYTF. CDR3 sequence (DNA): TGTGCCAGCAGCTTAAGCGGGGCAGGGAATGGCTACACCTTC.